The rows below give T cell receptor beta chains drawn from one sample of a study of cytomegalovirus exposure and HLA in healthy donors. Profiled with immunoSEQ multiplex PCR; TCRdb holds only in-frame clones, not every one. The table lists 55,000 to 65,000 clones, under 90% of them singletons, with 3.9% in the top ten. Material for sequencing was PBMCs. Receptor source: a woman in her forties in good health and CMV-seronegative. CDR3s include the opening cysteine and the closing phenylalanine or tryptophan. A D gene is named only where the DNA matches it firmly. The listing skips clone size in some rows; elsewhere it reads once, few, many or a size class.

d_call j_call v_call clone_size cdr3_aa cdr3_nt
- TRBJ2-1 TRBV18 - CASSPQQEYNEQFF TGTGCCAGCTCACCCCAGCAGGAATACAATGAGCAGTTCTTC
TRBD1 TRBJ2-3 TRBV9 - CASSVGDGQGADTQYF TGTGCCAGCAGCGTAGGGGACGGACAGGGCGCAGATACGCAGTATTTT
- TRBJ2-5 TRBV19 few CASSIGRSRETQYF TGTGCCAGTAGTATAGGGCGTAGCAGAGAGACCCAGTACTTC
- TRBJ1-1 TRBV18 - CASSLYSRMNTEAFF TGTGCCAGCTCACTCTACAGCAGAATGAACACTGAAGCTTTCTTT
TRBD2 TRBJ2-5 TRBV11-2 - CASSLGLAGDGETQYF TGTGCCAGCAGCCTCGGACTAGCGGGAGATGGGGAGACCCAGTACTTC
- TRBJ1-5 TRBV19 - CASSNLVQPQHF TGTGCCAGTAGTAACTTGGTACAGCCCCAGCATTTT
TRBD1 TRBJ1-5 TRBV6-1 - CASSEGTGTGGRQPQHF TGTGCCAGCAGTGAAGGAACCGGGACAGGGGGCCGTCAGCCCCAGCATTTT
- TRBJ2-2 TRBV2 - CASSARGVALNTGELFF TGTGCCAGCAGTGCCAGGGGCGTAGCCTTGAACACCGGGGAGCTGTTTTTT
TRBD2 TRBJ2-1 TRBV5-1 - CASSLAGGSLNEQFF TGCGCCAGCAGCTTGGCCGGCGGGAGCCTCAATGAGCAGTTCTTC
- TRBJ2-5 TRBV28 few CASSLVGETQYF TGTGCCAGCAGTTTAGTCGGAGAGACCCAGTACTTC
TRBD1 TRBJ2-7 TRBV18 - CASSPRTGDSYEQYF TGTGCCAGCTCACCCAGGACAGGCGACTCCTACGAGCAGTACTTC
TRBD1 TRBJ2-2 TRBV19 - CASSNRGGELFF TGTGCCAGTAGCAACAGGGGCGGGGAGCTGTTTTTT
- TRBJ2-2 TRBV7-2 - CASNPTGVVFGELFF TGTGCCAGCAACCCTACGGGGGTCGTTTTTGGGGAGCTGTTTTTT
TRBD2 TRBJ2-7 TRBV7-2 - CASSLASTSGRYEQYF TGTGCCAGCAGCTTAGCCTCGACTAGCGGCCGCTACGAGCAGTACTTC
TRBD2 TRBJ2-5 TRBV19 - CASRAPPGLAGEETQYF TGTGCCAGTAGGGCCCCTCCGGGACTAGCGGGAGAAGAGACCCAGTACTTC
TRBD1 TRBJ2-3 TRBV5-4 - CASSLDRVSTDTQYF TGTGCCAGCAGCCTGGACAGGGTTAGCACAGATACGCAGTATTTT
TRBD2 TRBJ2-7 TRBV30 - CAWSVRISGSTYEQYF TGTGCCTGGAGTGTTAGGATTAGCGGGAGTACCTACGAGCAGTACTTC
- TRBJ2-7 TRBV27 - CASSLGQSYEQYF TGTGCCAGCAGCTTAGGACAGTCCTACGAGCAGTACTTC
- TRBJ2-7 TRBV18 - CASSPSGLITGGEQYF TGTGCCAGCTCACCTAGTGGACTAATTACGGGTGGCGAGCAGTACTTC
- TRBJ1-1 TRBV27 - CASSWGGVGAEAFF TGTGCCAGCAGTTGGGGGGGGGTTGGGGCTGAAGCTTTCTTT
TRBD1 TRBJ1-4 TRBV15 - CATSRGHTGGQDEKLFF TGTGCCACCAGCAGGGGCCATACAGGGGGCCAGGACGAAAAACTGTTTTTT
- TRBJ2-3 TRBV25-1 few CASSESGTDTQYF TGTGCCAGCAGTGAATCCGGGACAGATACGCAGTATTTT
- TRBJ1-2 TRBV19 - CASSIDLYGYTF TGTGCCAGTAGTATAGATCTCTACGGCTACACCTTC
- TRBJ2-7 TRBV5-6 - CASSSYGQNSNYEQYF TGTGCCAGCAGCTCTTACGGTCAAAATTCAAACTACGAGCAGTACTTC
- TRBJ2-1 TRBV21-1 - CASTSSSYNEQFF TGTGCCAGCACTAGCAGCTCCTACAATGAGCAGTTCTTC
- TRBJ1-1 TRBV29-1 - CSVEKAARDTEAFF TGCAGCGTTGAGAAAGCAGCGCGGGACACTGAAGCTTTCTTT
TRBD2 TRBJ2-1 TRBV28 - CASSPFGLAGNEQFF TGTGCCAGCAGTCCATTTGGACTAGCGGGCAATGAGCAGTTCTTC
TRBD2 TRBJ2-3 TRBV28 - CASSLGWLAGGASTDTQYF TGTGCCAGCAGCCTTGGATGGCTAGCGGGAGGGGCGAGCACAGATACGCAGTATTTT
- TRBJ2-7 TRBV28 - CASSLTPVGYEQYF TGTGCCAGCAGTTTAACGCCGGTCGGGTACGAGCAGTACTTC
- TRBJ2-1 TRBV10-3 - CAISGATRWANNEQFF TGTGCCATCAGTGGGGCTACTAGGTGGGCCAACAATGAGCAGTTCTTC
- TRBJ1-1 TRBV7-9 - CASSTGRIGGGANTEAFF TGTGCCAGCAGCACCGGGCGGATAGGGGGGGGTGCGAACACTGAAGCTTTCTTT
TRBD2 TRBJ2-7 TRBV9 - CASSVGVAGEANEQYF TGTGCCAGCAGCGTAGGGGTAGCGGGAGAGGCCAACGAGCAGTACTTC
- TRBJ1-4 TRBV28 - CAGKRGGGINEKLFF TGTGCCGGCAAGAGGGGAGGGGGGATTAATGAAAAACTGTTTTTT
TRBD2 TRBJ2-3 TRBV7-2 - CASSCEEAGSADTQYF TGTGCCAGCAGCTGTGAAGAAGCGGGAAGCGCAGATACGCAGTATTTT
TRBD1 TRBJ2-7 TRBV19 - CASSMGQGWYEQYF TGTGCCAGTAGTATGGGACAGGGCTGGTACGAGCAGTACTTC
- TRBJ2-7 TRBV6-6 - CASRTGSYEQYF TGTGCCAGCAGAACAGGGTCCTACGAGCAGTACTTC
- TRBJ2-7 TRBV4-1 - CASSQVWMESSYEQYF TGCGCCAGCAGCCAAGTTTGGATGGAGAGCTCCTACGAGCAGTACTTC
TRBD1 TRBJ1-1 TRBV5-3 - CARSSQGTVHEAFF TGTGCCAGAAGCTCCCAGGGGACAGTACATGAAGCTTTCTTT
- TRBJ1-4 TRBV7-9 - CASRQTGRTNEKLFF TGTGCCAGCAGGCAGACAGGAAGGACTAATGAAAAACTGTTTTTT
- TRBJ1-1 TRBV28 once CASSLFGELDTEAFF TGTGCCAGCAGTTTATTCGGGGAACTGGACACTGAAGCTTTCTTT
TRBD1 TRBJ2-7 TRBV5-1 - CASSSGQGSYEQYF TGCGCCAGCAGCTCAGGACAGGGATCCTACGAGCAGTACTTC
- TRBJ1-4 TRBV19 - CASSIGRGSLFF TGTGCCAGTAGTATCGGGCGGGGGTCCCTGTTTTTT
TRBD1 TRBJ2-2 TRBV5-1 few CASSSGQGVVSGELFF TGCGCCAGCAGCTCGGGACAGGGGGTTGTGAGCGGGGAGCTGTTTTTT
TRBD1 TRBJ1-5 TRBV28 - CASSTTGPTNQPQHF TGTGCCAGCAGTACGACAGGGCCAACCAATCAGCCCCAGCATTTT
TRBD2 TRBJ2-1 TRBV5-1 - CASSKREGPNEQFF TGCGCCAGCAGTAAGAGGGAGGGCCCGAATGAGCAGTTCTTC
TRBD2 TRBJ2-5 TRBV6-1 - CASSRTRGGETQYF TGTGCCAGCAGCAGGACTAGAGGAGGGGAGACCCAGTACTTC
- TRBJ1-1 TRBV11-2 - CASSFSGVSNTEAFF TGTGCCAGCAGCTTCTCCGGGGTCTCGAACACTGAAGCTTTCTTT
- TRBJ1-5 TRBV6-5 - CASSYSTEGLSPQHF TGTGCCAGCAGTTACTCGACGGAGGGTCTCTCTCCCCAGCATTTT
- TRBJ1-5 TRBV27 - CASSLQGINQPQHF TGTGCCAGCAGTCTACAGGGAATCAATCAGCCCCAGCATTTT
- TRBJ1-2 TRBV27 - CASSLKGGNYGYTF TGTGCCAGCAGTTTAAAGGGGGGGAACTATGGCTACACCTTC
- TRBJ2-7 TRBV19 - CASSRGTVYEQYF TGTGCCAGTAGCCGGGGGACAGTCTACGAGCAGTACTTC
- TRBJ2-3 TRBV6-4 medium-sized CASSVSAGGTDTQYF TGTGCCAGCAGTGTTTCGGCGGGTGGCACAGATACGCAGTATTTT
TRBD1 TRBJ2-5 TRBV11-2 few CASSPDRVQETQYF TGTGCCAGCAGCCCGGACAGGGTCCAAGAGACCCAGTACTTC
TRBD1 TRBJ2-7 TRBV10-3 - CAISESGQGSYEQYF TGTGCCATCAGTGAGTCGGGACAGGGCTCCTACGAGCAGTACTTC
- TRBJ1-3 TRBV4-3 - CASSQGTGVSGNTIYF TGCGCCAGCAGCCAAGGGACTGGAGTCTCTGGAAACACCATATATTTT
TRBD1 TRBJ1-6 TRBV7-9 once CASSSGTDNSPLHF TGTGCCAGCAGTTCCGGGACAGATAATTCACCCCTCCACTTT
TRBD2 TRBJ2-2 TRBV5-1 once CASSLGESSGRTGELFF TGCGCCAGCAGCTTGGGGGAGTCTAGCGGCCGCACCGGGGAGCTGTTTTTT
- TRBJ2-5 TRBV2 - CATNREGSETQYF TGTGCCACCAACCGGGAAGGCTCAGAGACCCAGTACTTC
TRBD2 TRBJ2-1 TRBV11-2 - CASSLGYLAGGYNEQFF TGTGCCAGCAGCTTAGGATACCTAGCGGGAGGCTACAATGAGCAGTTCTTC